Listed below are T cell receptor beta chains from one sample, sequenced in a study of Graves' ophthalmopathy and Graves' hyperthyroidism. Each CDR3 protein gets one entry after TCRdb re-called the multiplex PCR reads with MiXCR. The sample holds about 210,000 distinct CDR3 sequences, 25% to 35% seen once. The sample consisted of peripheral blood. These receptors were obtained from a man aged 45-65 years with Graves' ophthalmopathy. Each CDR3 is given with its conserved first and last residue. The D gene is left open where the match is weak. Not every row has a clone size; where given, it reads once, few, many or a size class.

many,TRBD2,TRBV25-1,TRBJ2-5,TGTGCCAGCAATGAACGCGGGGGCCAAGAGACCCAGTACTTC,CASNERGGQETQYF
many,.,TRBV28,TRBJ2-5,TGTGCCAGCAGTCCCGGGGTAAACTCCTGGGAGACCCAGTACTTC,CASSPGVNSWETQYF
many,.,TRBV9,TRBJ2-7,TGTGCCAGCAGCGTAGGCGGGGCCACCTACGAGCAGTACTTC,CASSVGGATYEQYF
many,.,TRBV27,TRBJ1-5,TGTGCCAGCAGTTTTGGGCAGGGAGATCAGCCCCAGCATTTT,CASSFGQGDQPQHF
many,TRBD1,TRBV28,TRBJ2-7,TGTGCCACCAAGAGAGGACAGGGGGGTTACGAGCAGTACTTC,CATKRGQGGYEQYF
many,TRBD2,TRBV20-1,TRBJ2-5,TGCAGTGCTAGCTCCCCAGCGGGAGGCCCGGGGACCCAGTACTTC,CSASSPAGGPGTQYF
many,TRBD1,TRBV7-9,TRBJ2-5,TGTGCCAGCAGCCGCACCTCAGGGGGAGTTGGGGAGACCCAGTACTTC,CASSRTSGGVGETQYF
.,TRBD1,TRBV20-1,TRBJ1-6,TGCAGTGCTAGGTGGGGACAGGGGGCTTCACCCCTCCACTTT,CSARWGQGASPLHF
many,TRBD1,TRBV6-2/TRBV6-3,TRBJ2-7,TGTGCCAGTAACAGGGGATACAACGAGCAGTACTTC,CASNRGYNEQYF
.,TRBD2,TRBV6-1,TRBJ2-7,TGTGCCAGCAGTGCAGACACTAGCGGGGGGCTAGAGCAGTACTTC,CASSADTSGGLEQYF
.,.,TRBV20-1,TRBJ1-1,TGCAGTGCTAGTGTACCGGGACGGAACACTGAAGCTTTCTTT,CSASVPGRNTEAFF
many,.,TRBV6-5,TRBJ1-1,TGTGCCAGCAGTTTATCCGGGACGGTGAACACTGAAGCTTTCTTT,CASSLSGTVNTEAFF
many,TRBD1,TRBV12-3/TRBV12-4,TRBJ1-2,TGTGCCAGCAGTTCGACAGGGGCCTCGCCTGGCTACACCTTC,CASSSTGASPGYTF
many,.,TRBV24-1,TRBJ1-5,TGTGCCACCAGTGAGGCAGCGGACAGTGGGAAGGGTCAGCCCCAGCATTTT,CATSEAADSGKGQPQHF
few,TRBD1,TRBV12-3/TRBV12-4,TRBJ1-1,TGTGCCAGCAACCTGGGACAGCCGAACACTGAAGCTTTCTTT,CASNLGQPNTEAFF
.,.,TRBV11-1,TRBJ2-6,TGTGCCAGCAGCTTAGGATTCAGGGCTGCAGCGGGGGCCAACGTCCTGACTTTC,CASSLGFRAAAGANVLTF
.,.,TRBV19,TRBJ1-2,TGTGCCAGTAGTCGGGGAATGATTAACTATGGCTACACCTTC,CASSRGMINYGYTF
.,TRBD1,TRBV28,TRBJ1-2,TGTGCCAGCAGTTTTACAGGGGACTACCTCTATGGCTACACCTTC,CASSFTGDYLYGYTF
many,.,TRBV11-2,TRBJ2-7,TGTGCCAGCAGCTTAGACCTCGGCAGGTCGAAGCAGTACTTC,CASSLDLGRSKQYF
many,.,TRBV28,TRBJ2-7,TGTGCCAGCAGCCCCACGAAGGGGCACGAGCAGTACTTC,CASSPTKGHEQYF
.,.,TRBV7-9,TRBJ2-2,TGTGCCAGCAGCATTGTGACAGTCCCAGGGGAGCTGTTTTTT,CASSIVTVPGELFF
.,TRBD1,TRBV30,TRBJ1-5,TGTGCCTGGAGTGCGATCCCCGGGACAGGGATTTATAGCAATCAGCCCCAGCATTTT,CAWSAIPGTGIYSNQPQHF
many,.,TRBV9,TRBJ2-3,TGTGCCAGCAGCGCCAGTTATCTCACAGATACGCAGTATTTT,CASSASYLTDTQYF
many,TRBD2,TRBV4-2,TRBJ2-7,TGTGCCAGCAGCCAAGATTCATCCCTAGCGGGAGGAAGGCCCTACGAGCAGTACTTC,CASSQDSSLAGGRPYEQYF
.,TRBD2,TRBV12-3/TRBV12-4,TRBJ2-5,TGTGCCAGCAGTTGGACCGGGACTAGCGGGTTTCAAGAGACCCAGTACTTC,CASSWTGTSGFQETQYF
many,.,TRBV29-1,TRBJ1-2,TGCAGCGCGTACAGGGAGTCGAGCTATGGCTACACCTTC,CSAYRESSYGYTF
few,.,TRBV3-1,TRBJ2-5,TGTGCCAGCAGCCAATTAACCCAACAGGGCGGGACCCAGTACTTC,CASSQLTQQGGTQYF
many,.,TRBV28,TRBJ1-5,TGTGCCAGCAGTTTATTGGGGGAGGATCAGCCCCAGCATTTT,CASSLLGEDQPQHF
.,TRBD2,TRBV19,TRBJ2-7,TGTGCCACCGGGACTAGCGGGAGTATCGCCTACGAGCAGTACTTC,CATGTSGSIAYEQYF